Reported below is one T cell receptor beta chain. Its antigen is currently not known. Within one base of it there is no much larger clone, and no base qualities were kept. Cut back by 2 bases and 4 bases, the V and J ends lie 9 bases apart. Measured from the cysteine to the phenylalanine, the CDR3 is 14 residues long. The kept DNA is CDR3 alone, 42 bases in frame from the first base. The germline V gene gives CDR1 as SNHLY and CDR2 as FYNNEI. Patients with a history of autoimmune disease or receiving systemic immunosuppression were excluded from the trial. Peripheral blood for TCR sequencing was collected from all dose cohorts at baseline, on cycle 4 day 1, and on cycle 7 day 1. The samples were taken from a phase I, first-in-human, multicenter, open-label dose-escalation trial of ivuxolimab. The trial enrolled adults with locally advanced or metastatic head and neck squamous cell, hepatocellular, melanoma or renal cell carcinoma. CD4+ and CD8+ T cells were sorted separately from peripheral blood before TCR sequencing.

This record belongs to a study of OX40 agonist ivuxolimab in advanced cancers. Context from the whole study: Ivuxolimab was a fully human IgG2 agonistic monoclonal antibody targeting the costimulatory receptor OX40 (CD134). Peripheral TCRbeta sequencing was intended to test whether TCR sequence diversity was altered and clonal T-cell expansion was caused by ivuxolimab. Intravenous ivuxolimab was administered to patients every 2 weeks at six dose levels: 0.01, 0.1, 0.3, 1.5, 3 and 10 mg/kg. Partial responses occurred in three dose-escalation patients, of whom one had hepatocellular carcinoma and two had cutaneous melanoma. Patients were allowed to have had prior anti-PD-1, anti-PD-L1 or anti-CTLA-4 therapy, and roughly two fifths of the dose-escalation patients had been treated with checkpoint inhibitors. The paper reports the monotherapy dose-escalation portion (N of about 47 patients) of the phase I ivuxolimab trial. A male proportion of 82.7% and a mean age of approximately 60 years, ranging from about 23 to 90, were recorded for the dose-escalation cohort. Of the approximately 50 dose-escalation patients, hepatocellular carcinoma was present in about 20, melanoma in approximately 15, renal cell carcinoma in 9 and head and neck cancer in 9. General findings and caveats noted by the study authors: Which antigens the clonally expanded peripheral T cells were specific for was not determined. In the 0.1-3.0 mg/kg groups, partial responders were among the patients with the lowest normalized peripheral clonal expansion, particularly in CD8+ T cells. Low levels of normalized T-cell clonal expansion were also seen in some nonresponding patients. At doses from 0.1 to 3.0 mg/kg, clonal expansion was seen in both CD4+ and CD8+ blood T cells between baseline and week 6. After ivuxolimab, expanded clones were on average more numerous among CD8+ T cells than among CD4+ T cells.

Genomic DNA was isolated from the sorted cells so that the TCRbeta CDR3 region could be sequenced. The immunoSEQ Assay was used for sequencing of TCRbeta CDR3 regions. TCRdb obtained this table from immuneACCESS and retained in-frame rearrangements with V and J assigned. These tables miss some clones; where compared with another copy, unresolved V genes account for less than half of the shortfall, and the remainder is unexplained. The sample profile shows 55,000 to 75,000 clones; 80% of them were found once. In total, the top ten clones hold less than 9.5% of the sample. The source of this sequence is an adult with an advanced solid tumor such as melanoma, head and neck, liver or kidney cancer. The chain uses TRBV2 and TRBJ1-5, with the D gene not confidently named. Sequenced material: CD4+ or CD8+ T cells sorted from blood, taken in a trial of the OX40 agonist ivuxolimab. The CDR3 protein sequence reads: CASSESSVNQPQHF. The DNA reads as follows: TGTGCCAGCAGTGAAAGCAGTGTAAATCAGCCCCAGCATTTT.